This TCR beta chain was found in a study of CD8 T cells in ankylosing spondylitis. Construction of TCR beta libraries was performed using quantitative 5'-RACE with molecular barcodes. TCRdb independently ran MiXCR on the 5' RACE reads; one entry per CDR3 protein. This table holds about 240,000 distinct CDR3 sequences, around 9.1% found once. Details on this clonotype: Antigen unknown.

Study results and caveats: Disease-associated clones were reportedly significantly overrepresented in matched ankylosing spondylitis synovial fluid. Past research had described some motif variants in reactive arthritis synovial fluid and blood. Disease-linked clones, CD8+, were relatively rare in peripheral blood.

Germline-derived CDR1 and CDR2 are LGHNA and YSLEER. This CDR3 comprises 18 residues. The J segment lost 3 bases and the V segment lost 4 bases, leaving 10 bases of the junction unmatched. The V and J genes are TRBV4-3 and TRBJ2-5; 14 bases match TRBD2. The TCR was taken from a male donor with ankylosing spondylitis or in good health (not recorded which). The specimen was blood, either unsorted or a sorted T cell fraction (not recorded which). In DNA, the CDR3 is TGCGCCAGCAGCCCAGCGACTAGCGGGAGGGCCGAAGAAGAGACCCAGTACTTC. Translating gives CASSPATSGRAEEETQYF.